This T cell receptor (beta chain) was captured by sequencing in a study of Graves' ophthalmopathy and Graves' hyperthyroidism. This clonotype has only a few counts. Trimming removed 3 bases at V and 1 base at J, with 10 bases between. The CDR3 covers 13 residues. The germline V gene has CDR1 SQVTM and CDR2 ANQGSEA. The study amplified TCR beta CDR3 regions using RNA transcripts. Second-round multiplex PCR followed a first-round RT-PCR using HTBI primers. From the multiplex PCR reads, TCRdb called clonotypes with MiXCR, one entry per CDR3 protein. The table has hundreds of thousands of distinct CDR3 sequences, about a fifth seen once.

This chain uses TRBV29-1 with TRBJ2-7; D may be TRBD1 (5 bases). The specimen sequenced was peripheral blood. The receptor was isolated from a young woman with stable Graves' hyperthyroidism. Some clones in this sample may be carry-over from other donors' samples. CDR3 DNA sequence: TGCAGCGTTGAGACAGCCCGTTCCTACGAGCAGTACTTC. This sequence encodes CSVETARSYEQYF.